What follows describes a single TCR beta chain. The data were taken from a study of T cell changes during pregnancy in multiple sclerosis. Profiling relied on immunoSEQ multiplex PCR, and the TCRdb table lists in-frame clones only, not all of them. The table has 25,000 to 30,000 clones, roughly nine tenths seen once. CDR1 and CDR2 (germline): SGHTA, FQGNSA. The CDR3 has 18 amino acids. V shed 1 base and J shed 4 bases, with 20 bases lying between them. The material was CD4+ T cells from peripheral blood mononuclear cells, obtained in the first trimester of pregnancy. The chain combines TRBV7-2 with TRBJ1-3; D not certain. The receptor's source is a female donor in good health, enrolled as a control in a pregnancy study. The DNA for the CDR3 is TGTGCCAGCAGCTTAGAGCGGGTTGAGGTGTGGCGAGGAAACACCATATATTTT. Protein product: CASSLERVEVWRGNTIYF.